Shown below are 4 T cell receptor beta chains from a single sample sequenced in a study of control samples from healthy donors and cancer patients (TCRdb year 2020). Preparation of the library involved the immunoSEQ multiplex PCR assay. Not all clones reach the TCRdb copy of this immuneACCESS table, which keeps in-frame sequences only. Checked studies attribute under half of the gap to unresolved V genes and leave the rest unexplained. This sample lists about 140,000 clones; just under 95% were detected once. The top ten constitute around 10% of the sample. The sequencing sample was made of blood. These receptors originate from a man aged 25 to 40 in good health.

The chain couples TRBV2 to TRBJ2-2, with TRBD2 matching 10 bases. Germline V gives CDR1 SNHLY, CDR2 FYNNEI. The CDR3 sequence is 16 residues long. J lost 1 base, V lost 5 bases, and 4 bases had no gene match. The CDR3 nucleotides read TGTGCCAGCAGTTCTTGGACTAGCGGGAACACCGGGGAGCTGTTTTTT. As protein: CASSSWTSGNTGELFF.

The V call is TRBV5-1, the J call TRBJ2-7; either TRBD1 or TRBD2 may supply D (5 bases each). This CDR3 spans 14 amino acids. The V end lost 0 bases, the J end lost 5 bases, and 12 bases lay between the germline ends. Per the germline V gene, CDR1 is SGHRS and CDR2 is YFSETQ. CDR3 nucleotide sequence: TGCGCCAGCAGCTTGGCCGGGACGAGGGACGAGCAGTACTTC. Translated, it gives CASSLAGTRDEQYF.

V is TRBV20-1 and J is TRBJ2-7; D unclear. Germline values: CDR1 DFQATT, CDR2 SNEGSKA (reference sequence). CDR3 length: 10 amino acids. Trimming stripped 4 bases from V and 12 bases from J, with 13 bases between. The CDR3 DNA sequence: TGCAGTGCTACCGGTAAGGCACTGTACTTC. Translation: CSATGKALYF.

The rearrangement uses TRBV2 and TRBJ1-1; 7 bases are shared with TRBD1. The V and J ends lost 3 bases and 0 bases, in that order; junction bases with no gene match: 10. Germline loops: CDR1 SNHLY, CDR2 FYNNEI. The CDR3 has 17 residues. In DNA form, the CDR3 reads TGTGCCAGCAGTGACTTCCCCCGGGACAGCATGAACACTGAAGCTTTCTTT. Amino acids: CASSDFPRDSMNTEAFF.